This T cell receptor (beta chain) was observed in a study of shared clonotypes between healthy human individuals. For every subset, genomic DNA was evenly distributed across several immunoSEQ plates. TCRdb keeps only in-frame clones here, not all; method: immunoSEQ multiplex PCR. This table has about 710,000 clones, roughly 72% appearing once. The CDR3 runs to 12 residues. The germline V and J ends were trimmed by 5 bases and 2 bases, with 7 bases remaining between them. Germline values: CDR1 MNHNS, CDR2 SASEGT. The gene calls are TRBV6-1 and TRBJ2-7; no clear D gene. The receptor comes from a woman aged 25 to 39 in good health. The material sequenced was memory CD4+ T cells sorted from blood. Subset here: CD45RA-negative fraction. The CDR3 loop reads CASSSPAYEQYF. CDR3 sequence (DNA): TGTGCCAGCAGTTCCCCCGCCTACGAGCAGTACTTC.